The next 20 T cell receptor beta chains were all read from a single sample in a study of T-cell reconstitution after alpha-beta-depleted transplantation in children. Preparation of the TCRbeta library used unique molecular identifiers. TCRdb independently ran MiXCR on the PCR reads; one entry per CDR3 protein. The sample holds over 200,000 distinct CDR3 sequences; roughly a tenth are singletons and the top ten take about 6.2%. The sample here was PBMCs from the stem cell graft donor, taken from the stem cell graft. Receptor source: a human donor who donated a stem cell graft to a child with acute lymphoblastic leukemia.

This clonotype has only a few counts. V and J are TRBV6-5 and TRBJ1-1; 7 bases are a match to TRBD1. Germline V gene lookup returns CDR1 MNHEY and CDR2 SVGAGI. The CDR3 length is 13 residues. V shed 0 bases and J 7 bases; nucleotides not matched to a gene: 2. CDR3 loop: CASSYSGQVEAFF. CDR3 nucleotides: TGTGCCAGCAGTTACTCCGGACAGGTTGAAGCTTTCTTT.

This clonotype was seen at least ten times. The chain has TRBV2 and TRBJ1-5; 7 bases fit TRBD1. This CDR3 spans 17 amino acids. CDR1 and CDR2 from the germline V gene are SNHLY and FYNNEI. The junction had 15 bases not matched to a gene; V was cut back by 8 bases and J by 2 bases. This chain's CDR3 is CASSIEAQGVGNQPQHF. The CDR3 DNA reads TGTGCCAGCTCAATCGAAGCCCAGGGGGTTGGCAATCAGCCCCAGCATTTT.

The chain uses TRBV19 and TRBJ1-6, with 9 bases aligning to TRBD1. Germline CDR1 LNHDA, CDR2 SQIVND (reference sequence). V dropped 4 bases and J dropped 10; count of bases not matched to a gene: 17. The CDR3 is made up of 18 amino acids. The DNA for the CDR3 is TGTGCCAGTAGTACCACCGGGACAGGGACCGGGCGGCGGTCACCCCTCCACTTT. It specifies CASSTTGTGTGRRSPLHF.

This chain uses TRBV18 with TRBJ2-1, with a weak D call TRBD1 (6 bases). V lost 5 bases and J lost 8, with 10 bases in between. The CDR3 length is 12 residues. CDR1 and CDR2 (germline): KGHSH, LQKENI. CDR3 sequence (DNA): TGTGCCAGCTCAACAGGGAACGATGAGCAGTTCTTC. Translation: CASSTGNDEQFF.

The rearrangement uses TRBV7-2 and TRBJ2-1, with 12 bases that match TRBD2. Germline-derived CDR1 and CDR2 are SGHTA and FQGNSA. CDR3 length: 17 residues. V dropped 5 bases and J dropped 8; count of bases not matched to a gene: 13. CDR3 bases: TGTGCCAGCAGCCCTAGCGGGGGGGCCTCTGCCCTGGATGAGCAGTTCTTC. Protein: CASSPSGGASALDEQFF.

This clonotype has at least ten counts. The J gene is TRBJ1-1, the V gene TRBV29-1, with a possible D match to TRBD1 (6 bases). The CDR3 totals 13 residues. The V and J ends lost 7 bases and 10 bases respectively, with 22 bases between them. CDR1 SQVTM and CDR2 ANQGSEA come from the germline V gene. The CDR3 coding sequence is TGCAGCGCAAAGGGGATAAGGACAGAGGGAGCTTTCTTT. It translates to CSAKGIRTEGAFF.

This clonotype came up many times. The rearrangement links TRBV5-6 to TRBJ1-3, with D hard to call. Germline CDR1 reads SGHDT; CDR2 reads YYEEEE. The V and J ends lost 2 bases and 4 bases respectively, with 10 bases between them. The CDR3 loop spans 14 amino acids. CDR3 in amino acids: CASSFLGSGNTIYF. CDR3 DNA: TGTGCCAGCAGCTTCCTGGGATCCGGAAACACCATATATTTT.

This clonotype has ten or more counts. CDR3 protein: CASSPRWGGYNEQFF. The CDR3 region has the DNA TGTGCCAGCAGCCCCCGGTGGGGGGGGTACAATGAGCAGTTCTTC. The rearrangement uses TRBV14 and TRBJ2-1; 7 bases match TRBD2. The CDR3 runs 15 residues. J gave up 4 bases and V 4 bases, and 7 bases lay outside the gene matches. Germline V gene data show CDR1 as SGHDN and CDR2 as FVKESK.

This clonotype was counted ten times or more. The chain carries TRBV5-1 and TRBJ2-1, with TRBD1 identical over 7 bases. The CDR3 length is 14 residues. Germline V gene lookup returns CDR1 SGHRS and CDR2 YFSETQ. V lost 5 bases and J lost 7; bases outside the gene matches: 9. The CDR3 nucleotides read TGCGCCAGCAGTTTCGACAGGGTGGGGAATGAGCAGTTCTTC. This encodes CASSFDRVGNEQFF.

This clonotype showed up just a few times. The chain carries TRBV7-2 and TRBJ2-1, with 10 bases that match TRBD1. The V and J ends lost 4 bases and 10 bases, in that order; junction bases with no gene match: 7. This CDR3 comprises 14 residues. Germline-derived CDR1 and CDR2 are SGHTA and FQGNSA. The CDR3 protein is CASSWTGGTDEQFF. CDR3 coding DNA: TGTGCCAGCAGCTGGACAGGGGGTACGGACGAGCAGTTCTTC.

The sample holds many counts of this clonotype. The gene calls are TRBV15 and TRBJ2-1, with a tentative D call TRBD1 (7 bases). V lost 9 bases to trimming and J lost 4 bases, with 16 bases between them. Germline CDR1 is LNHNV and CDR2 is YYDKDF (reference sequence). The CDR3 runs to 14 residues. Here the CDR3 reads CATLRTGGYNEQFF. Here the CDR3 DNA reads TGTGCCACTCTACGGACAGGAGGGTACAATGAGCAGTTCTTC.

The V gene is TRBV20-1, the J gene TRBJ2-5; no clear D gene. V gave up 3 bases and J gave up 4 bases, with 15 bases separating them. CDR3 length: 14 amino acids. Germline assignment: CDR1 DFQATT and CDR2 SNEGSKA (reference sequence). The CDR3 loop is CSASSGLLGETQYF. The DNA of the CDR3 is TGCAGTGCTAGCTCGGGCCTCCTCGGAGAGACCCAGTACTTC.

This chain uses TRBV29-1 with TRBJ1-1; tentative D call: TRBD1 (6 bases). From germline, CDR1 is SQVTM and CDR2 ANQGSEA. The V and J ends lost 2 bases and 2 bases respectively, with 15 bases between them. The CDR3 has 15 amino acids. The CDR3 bases are TGCAGCGTTGAAAAAATGCAGGGGAGAAACACTGAAGCTTTCTTT. Residues: CSVEKMQGRNTEAFF.

This clonotype appeared many times. The chain combines TRBV14 with TRBJ2-1; tentatively, D is TRBD1 (5 bases). V gave up 1 base and J gave up 8 bases, with 12 bases separating them. CDR1 SGHDN and CDR2 FVKESK come from the germline V gene. The CDR3 consists of 14 residues. CDR3 amino acids: CASSQGPLRDEQFF. The CDR3 region has the DNA TGTGCCAGCAGCCAAGGGCCCCTCAGGGATGAGCAGTTCTTC.

At least ten counts were recorded for this clonotype. The chain combines TRBV15 with TRBJ1-1; unclear D gene. Deletions cut 1 base from V and 8 bases from J, with 11 bases between. The CDR3 loop spans 13 amino acids. Germline V lookup: CDR1 LNHNV, CDR2 YYDKDF (reference sequence). The CDR3 spells CATSRGSEGEAFF. CDR3 DNA sequence: TGTGCCACCAGCAGAGGGTCGGAGGGAGAAGCTTTCTTT.

In its sample, this clonotype was seen a few times. The rearrangement uses TRBV27 and TRBJ2-5; D perhaps matches TRBD2 (5 bases). The germline CDR1 and CDR2 sequences are MNHEY and SMNVEV (reference sequence). Trimming pared 5 bases from V and 3 bases from J, leaving 13 bases between. The CDR3 has 14 residues. CDR3 loop: CASSLRTGKETQYF. CDR3 DNA: TGTGCCAGCAGTCTACGAACCGGGAAAGAGACCCAGTACTTC.

There are a few counts of this clonotype. V usage is TRBV5-1 and J usage is TRBJ2-5, with a weak D call TRBD1 (6 bases). Germline CDR1 reads SGHRS; CDR2 reads YFSETQ. CDR3 length equals 14 residues. V was shortened by 3 bases and J by 5 bases, with 14 bases between the two germline ends. The CDR3 nucleotides are TGCGCCAGCAGCTGGGGGCCGGGGATGGAGACCCAGTACTTC. Translating gives CASSWGPGMETQYF.

The chain uses TRBV2 and TRBJ2-4, with 8 bases aligning to TRBD2. This CDR3 is built from 19 residues. The trim removed 6 bases at V and 0 bases at J, leaving 16 bases unmatched. Germline CDR1 SNHLY, CDR2 FYNNEI. CDR3 in DNA: TGTGCCAGCAGCCCATCACTAGCGGCCGCGAATCTAGCCAAAAACATTCAGTACTTC. Protein product: CASSPSLAAANLAKNIQYF.

J is TRBJ2-2 and V is TRBV7-6; TRBD1 agrees at 10 bases. The J segment lost 8 bases and the V segment lost 5 bases, leaving 14 bases of the junction unmatched. The CDR3 length is 17 residues. In germline, CDR1 is SGHVS, CDR2 FNYEAQ. CDR3 in amino acids: CASSRQGALGFGGELFF. The DNA of the CDR3 is TGTGCCAGCAGCCGACAGGGGGCGTTGGGGTTCGGTGGGGAGCTGTTTTTT.

This clonotype was recorded many times. Written as DNA, the CDR3 is TGCGCCAGCAGCAACGTCGGGGGGGGCACAGATACGCAGTATTTT. Protein sequence: CASSNVGGGTDTQYF. V and J are TRBV5-1 and TRBJ2-3, with 8 nucleotides matching TRBD2. The V and J ends lost 4 bases and 1 base, in that order; junction bases with no gene match: 5. From germline, CDR1 is SGHRS and CDR2 YFSETQ. The CDR3 extends over 15 amino acids.